The 26 T cell receptor beta chains listed next were all sequenced from one sample in a study of shared T cell receptors in the human thymus. Method: immunoSEQ multiplex PCR; TCRdb's copy keeps in-frame clones and lacks some. This sample has about 730,000 clones; approximately 85% occur once, and the top ten carry roughly 0.01%. These sequences were also reported in another study, on human thymus T cells.

The material sequenced was thymocytes. Every receptor here comes from a girl less than two years old with a congenital heart defect.

V usage is TRBV28 and J usage is TRBJ2-3; 7 bases are shared with TRBD1. J was trimmed by 1 base and V by 5 bases; bases with no gene match: 9. From germline, CDR1 is MDHEN and CDR2 SYDVKM. This CDR3 region has 16 residues. This chain's CDR3 is CASSQQGKEGTDTQYF. The CDR3 nucleotides are TGTGCCAGCAGTCAACAGGGGAAGGAGGGCACAGATACGCAGTATTTT.

This chain joins TRBV4-1 and TRBJ1-2; TRBD1 matches 7 bases. In germline, CDR1 is MGHRA, CDR2 YSYEKL. The CDR3 covers 15 residues. V dropped 2 bases and J dropped 4; count of bases not matched to a gene: 7. The CDR3 protein is CASSQKDRAGYGYTF. For the CDR3, the DNA is TGCGCCAGCAGCCAAAAAGACAGGGCCGGCTATGGCTACACCTTC.

The chain is built from TRBV6-1 and TRBJ1-1; D gene unclear. CDR1 is MNHNS, CDR2 SASEGT, per germline. This CDR3 is 15 amino acids long. V lost 0 bases and J lost 1, with 9 bases in between. The CDR3 sequence is CASSEAGRRNTEAFF. The CDR3 DNA is TGTGCCAGCAGTGAAGCGGGCAGAAGGAACACTGAAGCTTTCTTT.

This sequence joins TRBV15 and TRBJ2-5; D not certain. V was cut by 1 base and J by 3 bases, with 9 bases left in between. Looked up from germline, CDR1 is LNHNV and CDR2 is YYDKDF (reference sequence). The CDR3 consists of 14 residues. The CDR3 region has the DNA TGTGCCACCAGCAGAGGATCAAGAGAAGAGACCCAGTACTTC. It yields the protein CATSRGSREETQYF.

The genes are TRBV7-8 and TRBJ1-6, with 8 bases aligning to TRBD1. In germline, CDR1 is SGHVS, CDR2 FQNEAQ. The CDR3 runs to 17 residues. Trimming removed 5 bases from V and 9 bases from J; junction bases left unmatched: 15. CDR3 residues: CASSPLDRALPISPLHF. DNA of the CDR3: TGTGCCAGCAGCCCCCTGGACAGGGCACTGCCAATTTCACCCCTCCACTTT.

The V and J genes are TRBV29-1 and TRBJ2-1; the D is unclear. The CDR3 loop spans 13 amino acids. Trimming stripped 6 bases from V and 15 bases from J, with 24 bases between. CDR1 is SQVTM, CDR2 ANQGSEA, per germline. The chain's CDR3 is CSVSRHKVIYRFF. DNA of the CDR3: TGCAGCGTCTCGAGGCACAAGGTCATCTATCGGTTCTTC.

The chain employs TRBV5-5 and TRBJ1-2, with a tentative D call TRBD1 (5 bases). The CDR3 loop spans 15 amino acids. Germline CDR1 reads SGHKS; CDR2 reads YYEKEE (reference sequence). V gave up 4 bases and J gave up 0 bases, with 13 bases separating them. CDR3: CASSRPQGTNYGYTF. CDR3 DNA sequence: TGTGCCAGCAGCCGACCCCAGGGAACTAACTATGGCTACACCTTC.

The chain carries TRBV2 and TRBJ2-2, with 9 nucleotides matching TRBD1. V shed 5 bases and J 3 bases; nucleotides not matched to a gene: 13. Looked up from germline, CDR1 is SNHLY and CDR2 is FYNNEI. The CDR3 is 18 amino acids. The CDR3 DNA sequence: TGTGCCAGCAGTCCCTTGGGGGGACAGGGTAGCCACACCGGGGAGCTGTTTTTT. Amino acids: CASSPLGGQGSHTGELFF.

V gene TRBV4-1 combines with J gene TRBJ1-1; D perhaps matches TRBD1 (5 bases). The CDR3 loop spans 13 amino acids. Deletions cut 3 bases from V and 1 base from J, with 6 bases between. Germline loops: CDR1 MGHRA, CDR2 YSYEKL. The CDR3 sequence is CASSQGPNTEAFF. The CDR3, as DNA: TGCGCCAGCAGCCAGGGGCCGAACACTGAAGCTTTCTTT.

The V gene is TRBV27, the J gene TRBJ1-1; a possible D gene is TRBD1 (5 bases). This CDR3 region has 15 residues. CDR1 is MNHEY and CDR2 is SMNVEV in the germline V gene (reference sequence). Trimming stripped 0 bases from V and 4 bases from J, with 12 bases between. The CDR3 here is CASSLSGQGGTEAFF. The CDR3 DNA reads as TGTGCCAGCAGTTTATCGGGGCAGGGTGGCACTGAAGCTTTCTTT.

In its sample, this clone was seen once. The J gene is TRBJ1-5, the V gene TRBV19; D remains ambiguous. The germline V gene encodes CDR1 LNHDA and CDR2 SQIVND (reference sequence). Trimming removed 1 base at V and 5 bases at J, with 9 bases between. The CDR3 length is 14 residues. The CDR3 reads CASSIGGGYQPQHF. The CDR3 nucleotides are TGTGCCAGTAGTATAGGGGGAGGGTATCAGCCCCAGCATTTT.

V usage is TRBV15 and J usage is TRBJ1-1; D is unclear. The CDR3 contains 17 residues. Trimming left V 0 bases short and J 3 bases short, with 17 bases between. Germline V gene data show CDR1 as LNHNV and CDR2 as YYDKDF (reference sequence). CDR3 in amino acids: CATSREPGGRYDTEAFF. DNA of the CDR3: TGTGCCACCAGCAGAGAGCCAGGAGGGAGATATGACACTGAAGCTTTCTTT.

The chain employs TRBV9 and TRBJ2-5; unclear D gene. Germline V gene sequence: CDR1 SGDLS, CDR2 YYNGEE. The CDR3 length is 16 residues. The ends were cut back, 2 bases at V and 5 bases at J, with 19 bases in the middle. The CDR3 sequence: CASSVAKEPNGETQYF. CDR3 DNA sequence: TGTGCCAGCAGCGTGGCGAAGGAGCCCAACGGGGAGACCCAGTACTTC.

This clone was seen once. Other DNA sequences in the sample encode the same CDR3. The CDR3 region is CASSSLTGRADTQYF. As DNA, the CDR3 is TGTGCCAGCAGCTCCCTGACAGGGCGGGCAGATACGCAGTATTTT. This chain connects TRBV5-6 to TRBJ2-3, with TRBD1 identical over 7 bases. The CDR3 runs to 15 residues. CDR1 is SGHDT, CDR2 YYEEEE, per germline. V was pared by 3 bases and J by 4 bases, with 8 bases of the junction left unmatched. The full variable domain, its missing parts supplied by reference TRBV5-6 and TRBJ2-3, is DAGVTQSPTHLIKTRGQQVTLRCSPKSGHDTVSWYQQALGQGPQFIFQYYEEEERQRGNFPDRFSGHQFPNYSSELNVNALLLGDSALYLCASSSLTGRADTQYFGPGTRLTVL.

As for this clone: Germline and junction disagree at one end, which may indicate a read error. The rearrangement joins TRBV6-1 to TRBJ1-2, with 9 bases lining up with TRBD1. Germline V CDR1 and CDR2: MNHNS, SASEGT. This CDR3 has 14 residues. The CDR3 sequence: CASSEGGTGNGCTF. CDR3 nucleotide sequence: TGTGCCAGCAGTGAAGGAGGGACAGGGAATGGCTGCACCTTC.

CDR3 nucleotides: TGTGCCAGCAGTTATGAGTTTTGTCCCCCCTCCTACGAGCAGTACTTC. It codes for CASSYEFCPPSYEQYF. The chain uses TRBV6-5 and TRBJ2-7, with D uncertain. V was clipped by 3 bases and J by 0 bases, with 15 bases between them. Germline assignment: CDR1 MNHEY and CDR2 SVGAGI. The CDR3 is 16 amino acids.

The chain is built from TRBV7-9 and TRBJ1-1; 7 nucleotides align to TRBD1. The germline CDR1 and CDR2 sequences are SEHNR and FQNEAQ (reference sequence). V lost 6 bases to trimming and J lost 5 bases; unmatched junction nucleotides: 9. This CDR3 spans 14 amino acids. The DNA for the CDR3 is TGTGCCAGCAGTCCTACAGGGGTTATTACTGAAGCTTTCTTT. Translated, it gives CASSPTGVITEAFF. The full variable domain, its missing parts supplied by reference TRBV7-9 and TRBJ1-1, is DTGVSQNPRHKITKRGQNVTFRCDPISEHNRLYWYRQTLGQGPEFLTYFQNEAQLEKSRLLSDRFSAERPKGSFSTLEIQRTEQGDSAMYLCASSPTGVITEAFFGQGTRLTVV.

CDR3 nucleotide sequence: TGTGCCACCAGCAGAGGGGTACAGGGGGACCACTATGGCTACACCTTC. This encodes CATSRGVQGDHYGYTF. The V and J genes are TRBV15 and TRBJ1-2, with 8 positions matching TRBD1. The ends lost 1 base at V and 3 bases at J; junction bases unmatched: 7. Per germline, CDR1 LNHNV and CDR2 YYDKDF (reference sequence). The CDR3 runs to 16 residues.

J is TRBJ2-2 and V is TRBV29-1, with a possible D match to TRBD1 (5 bases). Germline V CDR1 and CDR2: SQVTM, ANQGSEA. V was shortened by 5 bases and J by 3 bases, with 7 bases between the two germline ends. The CDR3 length is 12 residues. Here the CDR3 reads CSVRTHTGELFF. The CDR3 DNA sequence: TGCAGCGTTCGGACACACACCGGGGAGCTGTTTTTT.

This rearrangement joins TRBV5-4 to TRBJ2-7, with TRBD2 as a possible D gene (5 bases). This CDR3 is built from 13 residues. V was trimmed by 0 bases and J by 5 bases, leaving 9 bases between them. Germline CDR1 and CDR2: SGHNT and YYREEE (reference sequence). The CDR3 loop is CASSLVAEDEQYF. The DNA for the CDR3 is TGTGCCAGCAGCTTGGTTGCGGAGGACGAGCAGTACTTC. The whole variable domain, filled in from reference TRBV5-4 and TRBJ2-7, reads ETGVTQSPTHLIKTRGQQVTLRCSSQSGHNTVSWYQQALGQGPQFIFQYYREEENGRGNFPPRFSGLQFPNYSSELNVNALELDDSALYLCASSLVAEDEQYFGPGTRLTVT.

This CDR3 reads CASSPRSGSSYEQYF. CDR3 coding DNA: TGTGCCAGTAGTCCAAGGTCCGGGAGCTCCTACGAGCAGTACTTC. The genes are TRBV19 and TRBJ2-7; the D gene is possibly TRBD2 (6 bases). Germline loops: CDR1 LNHDA, CDR2 SQIVND (reference sequence). This CDR3 comprises 15 residues. Trimming shortened V by 5 bases and J by 0 bases, and 14 bases separated the two germline ends.

This clone appeared once. This rearrangement joins TRBV5-4 to TRBJ1-1; possibly TRBD1 for D (5 bases). V was trimmed by 4 bases and J by 1 base, leaving 14 bases between them. This CDR3 comprises 15 residues. CDR1 and CDR2 from the germline V gene are SGHNT and YYREEE (reference sequence). The DNA for the CDR3 is TGTGCCAGCAGCCTGGGTTGGGGGGGGAACACTGAAGCTTTCTTT. The encoded protein is CASSLGWGGNTEAFF.

This rearrangement joins TRBV19 to TRBJ1-2; D gene ambiguous. This CDR3 has 17 amino acids. V lost 2 bases and J 10 bases, leaving 26 bases between the germline ends. Germline V lookup: CDR1 LNHDA, CDR2 SQIVND (reference sequence). This CDR3 is CASSIKVAGSHNPTYTF. CDR3 DNA sequence: TGTGCCAGTAGTATAAAGGTGGCGGGGTCCCATAACCCGACCTACACCTTC.

V and J are TRBV19 and TRBJ1-5, with D possibly matching TRBD1 (6 bases). This CDR3 contains 20 residues. V was pared by 0 bases and J by 0 bases, with 21 bases between. The germline V gene has CDR1 LNHDA and CDR2 SQIVND (reference sequence). As DNA, the CDR3 is TGTGCCAGTAGTATAGATCTATACAGGGTCAGGGCGGATAGCAATCAGCCCCAGCATTTT. Its translation: CASSIDLYRVRADSNQPQHF.

The CDR3 is CASSDERHPNTGELFF. CDR3 in DNA: TGTGCCAGCAGTGATGAGAGGCACCCGAACACCGGGGAGCTGTTTTTT. The chain joins TRBV6-1 to TRBJ2-2; no clear D. This CDR3 region has 16 residues. Trimming removed 3 bases at V and 0 bases at J, with 11 bases between. Germline CDR1 MNHNS, CDR2 SASEGT.

The V call is TRBV5-6, the J call TRBJ2-5, with TRBD2 identical over 11 bases. The CDR3 length is 19 residues. Germline V gives CDR1 SGHDT, CDR2 YYEEEE. Losses at the gene ends were 7 bases for V and 5 bases for J; bases not matched to a gene: 22. The CDR3 spells CASAPHLAGGPWGGETQYF. For the CDR3, the DNA is TGTGCCAGCGCCCCCCACCTAGCGGGGGGCCCCTGGGGGGGGGAGACCCAGTACTTC.